The clone carrying this TCR beta chain was recorded a few times. This entry belongs to a study of human T cells and chemical hapten exposure. Per the original data handling: Across samples, TCR counts had a median of around 100,000 and ranged from about 20,000 to 750,000. Using its own MiXCR run on the RACE reads, TCRdb lists one record per CDR3 protein. TCRdb's processing, not the authors' own work, is the source of the V and J calls. The sample shows under 120,000 distinct CDR3 sequences, more than 9.5% of them seen only once. The time point was: patch test 1, 2 weeks after DPC sensitization. Treatment defined: therapeutic diphenylcyclopropenone sensitization with weekly scalp DPC. CDR3 length: 16 residues. Trimming took 5 bases from V and 2 from J; bases not matched to a gene: 6. Germline V lookup: CDR1 SEHNR, CDR2 FQNEAQ (reference sequence).

The source of this sequence is a middle-aged woman with alopecia areata. Some clones in this sample may be carry-over from other donors' samples. V is TRBV7-9 and J is TRBJ2-6; 7 bases agree with TRBD2. Sequencing used whole blood, obtained in connection with sensitization to the hapten diphenylcyclopropenone (DPC). The CDR3 sequence is CASSPSGEAGANVLTF. Written as DNA, the CDR3 is TGTGCCAGCAGCCCAAGCGGGGAAGCTGGGGCCAACGTCCTGACTTTC.